This T cell receptor beta chain emerged from a study of identical twins. V lost 5 bases and J lost 7; bases outside the gene matches: 6. Germline assignment: CDR1 SEHNR and CDR2 FQNEAQ (reference sequence). The CDR3 runs to 13 residues. One entry per CDR3 protein results from TCRdb running MiXCR on the 5' RACE reads. The sample consists of roughly 770,000 distinct CDR3 sequences, 15% to 20% of them appearing once. This clonotype has a handful of counts. Separately, the same data were catalogued under a study of T cells expressing NK-cell markers. As that study records: Eight donors were sequenced, of whom seven were HCMV-seropositive, while the remaining one was HCMV-seronegative.

The sequenced material came from PBMCs. This clonotype was obtained from a woman aged 18-29 years in good health. This sequence joins TRBV7-9 and TRBJ2-3; 7 bases align to TRBD2. In nucleotides, the CDR3 is TGTGCCAGCAGCCCTTTCGGGGGGTATACGCAGTATTTT. This gives the protein CASSPFGGYTQYF.